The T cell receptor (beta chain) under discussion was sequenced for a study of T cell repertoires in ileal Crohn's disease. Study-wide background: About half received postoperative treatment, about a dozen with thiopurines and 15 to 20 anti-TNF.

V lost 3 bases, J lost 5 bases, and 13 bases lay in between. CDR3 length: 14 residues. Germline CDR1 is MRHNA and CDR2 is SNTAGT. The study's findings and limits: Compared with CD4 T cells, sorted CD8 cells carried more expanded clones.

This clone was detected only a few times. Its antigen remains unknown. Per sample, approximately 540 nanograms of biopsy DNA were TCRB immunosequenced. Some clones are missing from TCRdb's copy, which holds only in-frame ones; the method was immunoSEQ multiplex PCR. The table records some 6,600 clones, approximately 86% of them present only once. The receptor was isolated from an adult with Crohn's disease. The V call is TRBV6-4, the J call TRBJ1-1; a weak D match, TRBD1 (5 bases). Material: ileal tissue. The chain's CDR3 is CASSEMEEGTEAFF. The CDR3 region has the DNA TGTGCCAGCAGTGAAATGGAGGAGGGGACTGAAGCTTTCTTT.